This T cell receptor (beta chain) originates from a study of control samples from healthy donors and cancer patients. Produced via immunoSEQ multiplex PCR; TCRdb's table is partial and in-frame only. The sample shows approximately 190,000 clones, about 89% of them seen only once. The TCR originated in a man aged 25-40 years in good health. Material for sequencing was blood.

The CDR3 loop reads CASRRSSSNQPQHF. The CDR3 region has the DNA TGTGCCAGTCGGCGGAGTTCGAGCAATCAGCCCCAGCATTTT. The chain is built from TRBV19 and TRBJ1-5; no firm D call. Germline CDR1 LNHDA, CDR2 SQIVND (reference sequence). This CDR3 is built from 14 residues. V was cut by 8 bases and J by 1 base, with 12 bases left in between.